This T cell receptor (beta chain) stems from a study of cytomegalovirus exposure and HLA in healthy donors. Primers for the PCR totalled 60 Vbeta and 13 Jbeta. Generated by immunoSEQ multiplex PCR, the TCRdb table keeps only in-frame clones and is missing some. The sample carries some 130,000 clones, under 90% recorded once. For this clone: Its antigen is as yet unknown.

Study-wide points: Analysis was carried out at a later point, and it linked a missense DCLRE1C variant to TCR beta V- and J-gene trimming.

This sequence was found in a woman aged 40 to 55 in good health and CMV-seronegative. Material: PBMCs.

The CDR3 here is CASSPLAGRRDTQYF. CDR3 nucleotides: TGTGCCAGCAGCCCTTTAGCGGGGAGGAGGGATACGCAGTATTTT. This chain uses TRBV7-2 with TRBJ2-3; 8 positions agree with TRBD2. Per germline, CDR1 SGHTA and CDR2 FQGNSA. This CDR3 spans 15 amino acids. V lost 5 bases and J lost 6; bases outside the gene matches: 10.